The clone carrying this T cell receptor (beta chain) was found once. Its antigen is not known. The data originate from a study of T cell responses to AZD1222 COVID-19 vaccine. Across the whole study: Both about-4-week and about-12-week second-dose recipients were combined. General observations from the study: Of the AZD1222 recipients, only 5 or 6 were seropositive at baseline. There were repertoire samples only from the period after the peak T cell response. Spike-specific TCR repertoires showed rising breadth and depth after two AZD1222 doses.

Generated by immunoSEQ multiplex PCR, the TCRdb table keeps only in-frame clones and is missing some. The repertoire consists of around 100,000 clones, with 90% occurring once and the leading ten covering 4% to 5.5%. The receptor was isolated from an adult in good health. Sample: peripheral blood, taken on day 0 of AZD1222 vaccination.

The CDR3 reads CASSSTKTGLGYGYTF. The CDR3 DNA is TGTGCCAGCAGTTCGACCAAGACAGGCCTGGGGTATGGCTACACCTTC. The chain has TRBV6-5 and TRBJ1-2; tentatively, D is TRBD1 (6 bases). The CDR3 sequence is 16 residues long. With 4 bases removed from V and 5 bases from J, the gap between germline ends came to 20 bases. Germline assignment: CDR1 MNHEY and CDR2 SVGAGI.